The 30 T cell receptor beta chains reported below all come from one sample, sequenced in a study of graft-versus-host responses after intestinal transplantation (dated by TCRdb to the early 2020s). The antigens for these receptors are not known. Library construction relied on the immunoSEQ multiplex PCR assay. Here the immuneACCESS table is served through TCRdb, limited to in-frame sequences with V and J called. Missing clones are a known gap in these copies; in checked studies unresolved V genes cover under half, and the rest lacks a known reason. This sample has almost 40,000 clones in its table, and around 96% of those were observed once. The top ten clonotypes cover more than 0.2% of the sample. Per the publication, the time point label means: cells obtained before transplantation from donor or recipient. Sequenced material: unstimulated CD8+ T cells sorted from spleen or lymph node cells, taken before transplant. These receptors were taken from a human donor who was the organ donor for an intestinal transplant.

The chain has TRBV7-6 and TRBJ2-2, with TRBD1 matching over 11 bases. V was clipped by 4 bases and J by 4 bases; unmatched bases: 5. This CDR3 spans 16 amino acids. CDR1 and CDR2 from the germline V gene are SGHVS and FNYEAQ. CDR3 DNA: TGTGCCAGCAGCTCACGGGACAGGGGGGCCACCGGGGAGCTGTTTTTT. Translating gives CASSSRDRGATGELFF.

The CDR3 loop is CASSLVPHNEQFF. For the CDR3, the DNA is TGCGCCAGCAGCTTGGTCCCTCACAATGAGCAGTTCTTC. The V gene is TRBV5-1, the J gene TRBJ2-1; the D is unclear. This CDR3 is built from 13 residues. Trimming cost V 0 bases and J 5 bases, with 6 bases left between them. Germline-derived CDR1 and CDR2 are SGHRS and YFSETQ.

The chain is built from TRBV4-1 and TRBJ2-1; D is possibly TRBD1 (6 bases). Trimming shortened V by 4 bases and J by 2 bases, and 27 bases separated the two germline ends. Germline V lookup: CDR1 MGHRA, CDR2 YSYEKL. This CDR3 contains 20 residues. This chain's CDR3 is CASSLWGRPRTGHPYNEQFF. Written as DNA, the CDR3 is TGCGCCAGCAGCCTCTGGGGGAGACCTAGGACGGGACACCCCTACAATGAGCAGTTCTTC.

The J gene is TRBJ1-1, the V gene TRBV7-9; 10 bases map to TRBD1. Trimming at V came to 4 bases and at J to 3 bases, leaving 8 bases not matched to a gene. Germline V CDR1 and CDR2: SEHNR, FQNEAQ (reference sequence). This CDR3 is 16 amino acids long. CDR3 amino acids: CASSSRPGQGDTEAFF. In DNA form, the CDR3 reads TGTGCCAGCAGCTCCAGACCCGGACAGGGGGACACTGAAGCTTTCTTT.

CDR3 residues: CASRPRPGLPGNEKLFF. DNA of the CDR3: TGTGCCAGCAGACCCCGCCCAGGGTTACCGGGGAATGAAAAACTGTTTTTT. The chain combines TRBV2 with TRBJ1-4, with a tentative D call TRBD1 (5 bases). The CDR3 contains 17 residues. The V gene's germline CDR1 is SNHLY and CDR2 FYNNEI. Between the trimmed V and J ends, which lost 6 bases and 5 bases, there was a span of 22 bases.

The rearrangement joins TRBV2 to TRBJ1-2, with D uncertain. The CDR3 spans 15 residues. V was clipped by 2 bases and J by 4 bases, with 14 bases between them. Germline-derived CDR1 and CDR2 are SNHLY and FYNNEI. The CDR3 bases are TGTGCCAGCAGTGAATTCTCAGCCATGATCTATGGCTACACCTTC. Protein product: CASSEFSAMIYGYTF.

In this sample, this clone turned up once. J is TRBJ2-7 and V is TRBV2; 7 positions match TRBD1. After removal of 3 bases from V and 7 bases from J, the junction contained 15 bases not matched to a gene. CDR3 length: 16 amino acids. CDR1 is SNHLY, CDR2 FYNNEI, per germline. The CDR3 here is CASSDGGQTPEVEQYF. The CDR3 bases are TGTGCCAGCAGTGATGGGGGACAGACTCCGGAGGTGGAGCAGTACTTC.

DNA for the CDR3: TGTGCCAGCAGCGTAGCTGCGGGGTTGAACACTGAAGCTTTCTTT. Translation gives CASSVAAGLNTEAFF. This chain uses TRBV9 with TRBJ1-1; no clear D. V dropped 0 bases and J dropped 0 bases, with 9 bases sitting between them. This CDR3 has 15 residues. Germline lookup yields CDR1 SGDLS and CDR2 YYNGEE.

This clone is a singleton in its sample. At one end, the junction sequence differs from germline, possibly due to a read error. The chain joins TRBV28 to TRBJ2-7; 8 nucleotides agree with TRBD1. This CDR3 region has 15 residues. Germline V lookup: CDR1 MDHEN, CDR2 SYDVKM. CDR3 protein: CASISGQGKVYEQHF. DNA of the CDR3: TGTGCCAGCATATCAGGACAGGGAAAAGTCTACGAGCAGCACTTC.

On this clone: A junction end diverges from the germline sequence, so it may reflect a read error. The chain joins TRBV5-1 to TRBJ1-2; the match to TRBD1 covers 12 bases. This CDR3 region has 14 residues. Germline V gene data show CDR1 as SGHRS and CDR2 as YFSETQ. CDR3 sequence (DNA): TGCGCCAGCAGCCTGGGACAGGGGGCGTATGGCTACATCTTC. Its protein product is CASSLGQGAYGYIF.

The V and J genes are TRBV28 and TRBJ2-1, with 10 bases aligning to TRBD2. The junction had 9 bases not matched to a gene; V was cut back by 6 bases and J by 7 bases. Germline CDR1 and CDR2: MDHEN and SYDVKM. The CDR3 runs to 15 residues. CDR3 sequence reads: CASSPTSGEGNEQFF. The CDR3 DNA is TGTGCCAGCAGCCCAACTAGCGGGGAGGGGAATGAGCAGTTCTTC.

The chain couples TRBV5-4 to TRBJ1-1; D ambiguous. The CDR3 covers 13 residues. CDR1 SGHNT and CDR2 YYREEE come from the germline V gene (reference sequence). V lost 2 bases to trimming and J lost 1 base, with 6 bases between them. This chain's CDR3 is CASSFEGNTEAFF. DNA of the CDR3: TGTGCCAGCAGCTTTGAAGGGAACACTGAAGCTTTCTTT. The entire variable domain, with the rest obtained from reference TRBV5-4 and TRBJ1-1, is as follows: ETGVTQSPTHLIKTRGQQVTLRCSSQSGHNTVSWYQQALGQGPQFIFQYYREEENGRGNFPPRFSGLQFPNYSSELNVNALELDDSALYLCASSFEGNTEAFFGQGTRLTVV.

This chain links TRBV6-5 with TRBJ2-7; tentatively, D is TRBD2 (6 bases). The CDR3 is 16 amino acids. Per the germline V gene, CDR1 is MNHEY and CDR2 is SVGAGI. Deletions cut 4 bases from V and 3 bases from J, with 19 bases between. The CDR3 region is CASSSAGSQGFYEQYF. The CDR3 bases are TGTGCCAGCAGTTCCGCCGGGAGTCAGGGATTCTACGAGCAGTACTTC.

This chain uses TRBV29-1 with TRBJ1-2; TRBD1 matches at 7 bases. The CDR3 covers 13 residues. The germline gives CDR1 SQVTM, CDR2 ANQGSEA. The V segment lost 2 bases and the J segment 3 bases; nucleotides outside the gene matches: 3. This chain's CDR3 is CSVETGDDYGYTF. The CDR3 region has the DNA TGCAGCGTTGAAACAGGGGACGACTATGGCTACACCTTC.

The chain links TRBV5-5 to TRBJ1-2; unclear D gene. The CDR3 extends over 15 amino acids. Germline CDR1 and CDR2: SGHKS and YYEKEE (reference sequence). Trimming removed 4 bases at V and 4 bases at J, with 17 bases between. CDR3 residues: CASSPEVANLYGYTF. The DNA for the CDR3 is TGTGCCAGCAGCCCCGAGGTCGCTAACCTCTATGGCTACACCTTC.

The chain is built from TRBV2 and TRBJ1-1, with TRBD1 matching 8 bases. This CDR3 spans 16 amino acids. Trimming removed 2 bases from V and 1 base from J; junction bases left unmatched: 6. Per the germline V gene, CDR1 is SNHLY and CDR2 is FYNNEI. The CDR3 DNA reads as TGTGCCAGCAGTGAATTCTGGACAGGGAAGAACACTGAAGCTTTCTTT. It codes for CASSEFWTGKNTEAFF. Full variable domain (remainder filled in from reference TRBV2 and TRBJ1-1): EPEVTQTPSHQVTQMGQEVILRCVPISNHLYFYWYRQILGQKVEFLVSFYNNEISEKSEIFDDQFSVERPDGSNFTLKIRSTKLEDSAMYFCASSEFWTGKNTEAFFGQGTRLTVV.

This chain joins TRBV4-3 and TRBJ1-1; D remains unclear. V was clipped by 0 bases and J by 5 bases, with 13 bases between them. This CDR3 is built from 15 residues. The V gene's germline CDR1 is LGHNA and CDR2 YSLEER. DNA of the CDR3: TGCGCCAGCAGCCAAGATGAGAAGGGAGGAACTGAAGCTTTCTTT. It codes for CASSQDEKGGTEAFF.

V and J are TRBV4-1 and TRBJ2-3; D may match TRBD1 or TRBD2 (5 bases each). Germline CDR1 is MGHRA and CDR2 is YSYEKL. There are 15 residues in the CDR3. V was trimmed by 3 bases and J by 2 bases, leaving 12 bases between them. The DNA of the CDR3 is TGCGCCAGCAGCCAGGTCGAGGGGACCACAGATACGCAGTATTTT. It codes for CASSQVEGTTDTQYF.

V and J are TRBV7-9 and TRBJ2-7; 7 bases agree with TRBD1. V shed 5 bases, J shed 6 bases, and the junction held 4 bases outside the gene matches. The V gene's germline CDR1 is SEHNR and CDR2 FQNEAQ (reference sequence). The CDR3 spans 12 residues. The CDR3 nucleotides are TGTGCCAGCAGCCCGACAGGGCCCGAGCAGTACTTC. Protein sequence: CASSPTGPEQYF.

The chain combines TRBV4-3 with TRBJ2-1; D is perhaps TRBD2 (6 bases). Germline V CDR1 and CDR2: LGHNA, YSLEER. V lost 0 bases and J lost 10, with 10 bases in between. This CDR3 contains 13 residues. The DNA for the CDR3 is TGCGCCAGCAGCCAAGATACGGGGGAGGAGCAGTTCTTC. This gives the protein CASSQDTGEEQFF.

The V call is TRBV7-6, the J call TRBJ2-5; 7 nucleotides align to TRBD1. The CDR3 runs to 19 residues. J was trimmed by 2 bases and V by 3 bases; bases with no gene match: 18. Germline V CDR1 and CDR2: SGHVS, FNYEAQ. As DNA, the CDR3 is TGTGCCAGCAGCTTTTCCGACAGGGATCTCTTCCTCCCTCAAGAGACCCAGTACTTC. Amino acid sequence: CASSFSDRDLFLPQETQYF.

J is TRBJ1-2 and V is TRBV4-3; 9 bases line up with TRBD1. Germline values: CDR1 LGHNA, CDR2 YSLEER. V shed 0 bases and J 6 bases; nucleotides not matched to a gene: 11. There are 17 residues in the CDR3. Here the CDR3 DNA reads TGCGCCAGCAGCCAAGATGTATCTTGGACAGGGGAGGATGGCTACACCTTC. Amino acid sequence: CASSQDVSWTGEDGYTF.

CDR3 nucleotides: TGTGCCAGCAGCTTACTGACAGGGGGCGTTCAGCCCCAGCATTTT. It is translated as CASSLLTGGVQPQHF. The J gene is TRBJ1-5, the V gene TRBV7-2; 10 bases map to TRBD1. The V gene end was trimmed by 2 bases and the J gene end by 6 bases; junction bases not matched to a gene: 4. The germline gives CDR1 SGHTA, CDR2 FQGNSA. The CDR3 runs to 15 residues. The whole variable domain, remainder taken from reference TRBV7-2 and TRBJ1-5, is GAGVSQSPSNKVTEKGKDVELRCDPISGHTALYWYRQSLGQGLEFLIYFQGNSAPDKSGLPSDRFSAERTGGSVSTLTIQRTQQEDSAVYLCASSLLTGGVQPQHFGDGTRLSIL.

The V gene is TRBV6-5, the J gene TRBJ2-4; possible D gene TRBD1, 6 bases. This CDR3 is built from 14 residues. V was cut by 0 bases and J by 5 bases, with 8 bases left in between. Looked up from germline, CDR1 is MNHEY and CDR2 is SVGAGI. The CDR3 coding sequence is TGTGCCAGCAGTTACTCGACAGGCCAAAACATTCAGTACTTC. It translates to CASSYSTGQNIQYF.

The chain is built from TRBV15 and TRBJ1-1; the D is unclear. This CDR3 has 13 residues. In germline, CDR1 is LNHNV, CDR2 YYDKDF (reference sequence). The ends were cut back, 3 bases at V and 10 bases at J, with 15 bases in the middle. Here the CDR3 DNA reads TGTGCCACCAGCAGCCCCGGTAGTGTGGTAGCTTTCTTT. It yields the protein CATSSPGSVVAFF. Using reference TRBV15 and TRBJ1-1 for the parts outside the CDR3, the full variable domain is DAMVIQNPRYQVTQFGKPVTLSCSQTLNHNVMYWYQQKSSQAPKLLFHYYDKDFNNEADTPDNFQSRRPNTSFCFLDIRSPGLGDTAMYLCATSSPGSVVAFFGQGTRLTVV.

The chain uses TRBV5-4 and TRBJ2-7; 8 positions agree with TRBD2. Per the germline V gene, CDR1 is SGHNT and CDR2 is YYREEE (reference sequence). The CDR3 extends over 15 amino acids. V dropped 3 bases and J dropped 3; count of bases not matched to a gene: 8. For the CDR3, the DNA is TGTGCCAGCAGCTCCGGCCGGGGGGGCCTCTACGAGCAGTACTTC. The encoded protein is CASSSGRGGLYEQYF. The full variable domain, its missing parts supplied by reference TRBV5-4 and TRBJ2-7, is ETGVTQSPTHLIKTRGQQVTLRCSSQSGHNTVSWYQQALGQGPQFIFQYYREEENGRGNFPPRFSGLQFPNYSSELNVNALELDDSALYLCASSSGRGGLYEQYFGPGTRLTVT.

This clone was detected only once. The chain combines TRBV9 with TRBJ2-3; 7 nucleotides align to TRBD2. Germline V lookup: CDR1 SGDLS, CDR2 YYNGEE. The CDR3 is 16 amino acids. The ends lost 0 bases at V and 2 bases at J; junction bases unmatched: 6. In nucleotides, the CDR3 is TGTGCCAGCAGCGTAGGATGGCTAGCGGTCACAGATACGCAGTATTTT. This codes for CASSVGWLAVTDTQYF.

V is TRBV13 and J is TRBJ2-7; 10 bases agree with TRBD1. The CDR3 loop spans 15 amino acids. Germline assignment: CDR1 PRHDT and CDR2 FYEKMQ (reference sequence). V shed 5 bases and J 3 bases; nucleotides not matched to a gene: 7. Here the CDR3 DNA reads TGTGCCAGCAGCGGCCGGGACAGGGGATTCTACGAGCAGTACTTC. This sequence encodes CASSGRDRGFYEQYF.

This chain joins TRBV27 and TRBJ2-1; D gene uncertain. The CDR3 is 13 residues long. Trimming cost V 5 bases and J 0 bases, with 5 bases left between them. The germline V gene has CDR1 MNHEY and CDR2 SMNVEV (reference sequence). The CDR3 is CASSLSSYNEQFF. In DNA, the CDR3 is TGTGCCAGCAGTCTGAGCTCCTACAATGAGCAGTTCTTC.

This chain links TRBV11-3 with TRBJ2-2; the match to TRBD2 covers 11 bases. The CDR3 length is 18 residues. Per germline, CDR1 SGHNT and CDR2 YENEEA. Unmatched junction bases numbered 12, after V lost 4 bases and J lost 5 bases. The CDR3 region has the DNA TGTGCCAGCAGCTCACCCTCCACTAGCGGGGGCCCGACCGGGGAGCTGTTTTTT. Its translation is CASSSPSTSGGPTGELFF.